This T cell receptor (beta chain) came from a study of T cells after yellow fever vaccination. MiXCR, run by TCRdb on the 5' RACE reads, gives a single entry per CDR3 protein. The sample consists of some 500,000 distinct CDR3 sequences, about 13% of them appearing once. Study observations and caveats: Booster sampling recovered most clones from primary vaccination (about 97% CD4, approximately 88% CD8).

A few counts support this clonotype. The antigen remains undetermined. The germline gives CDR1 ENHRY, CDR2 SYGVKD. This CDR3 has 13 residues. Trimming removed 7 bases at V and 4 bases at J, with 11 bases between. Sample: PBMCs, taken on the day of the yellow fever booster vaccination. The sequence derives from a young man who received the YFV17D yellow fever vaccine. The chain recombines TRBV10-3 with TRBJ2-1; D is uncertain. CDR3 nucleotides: TGTGCCATCAACCCCGAGCGATACAATGAGCAGTTCTTC. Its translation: CAINPERYNEQFF.